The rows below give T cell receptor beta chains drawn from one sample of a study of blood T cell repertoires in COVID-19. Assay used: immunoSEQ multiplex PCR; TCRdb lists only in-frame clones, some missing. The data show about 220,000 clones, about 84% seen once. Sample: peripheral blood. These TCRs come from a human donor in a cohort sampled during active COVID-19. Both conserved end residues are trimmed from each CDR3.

CDR3: ASSPRGQGRGNTIY; J: TRBJ1-3; V: TRBV9
CDR3: SASLSAESTDTQY; J: TRBJ2-3; V: TRBV20-1
CDR3: ATSNSGGALGNTQY; J: TRBJ2-3; V: TRBV24-1
CDR3: ASKMGGYSNEQF; J: TRBJ2-1; V: TRBV28
CDR3: ASSFTGGDTEAF; J: TRBJ1-1; V: TRBV9
CDR3: ACTGGDQPQH; J: TRBJ1-5; V: TRBV10-2
CDR3: ASSPYRGRPTDTQY; J: TRBJ2-3; V: TRBV9
CDR3: ASSFPGTSSPLH; J: TRBJ1-6; V: TRBV7-9
CDR3: ASSLVAGLAEETQY; J: TRBJ2-5; V: TRBV7-2
CDR3: ASSSGQTTANYGYT; J: TRBJ1-2; V: TRBV6-5
CDR3: ASRPPRGQSRGNTIY; J: TRBJ1-3; V: TRBV6-2/TRBV6-3
CDR3: ASSSVTGQGTSGNTIY; J: TRBJ1-3; V: TRBV18
CDR3: ASSLTGTGGFNEQF; J: TRBJ2-1; V: TRBV11-2
CDR3: ASSLFSGSSTDTQY; J: TRBJ2-3; V: TRBV5-1
CDR3: SVVSGDQPQH; J: TRBJ1-5; V: TRBV29-1
CDR3: AAGGHFTDTQY; J: TRBJ2-3; V: TRBV6-5
CDR3: ASTIAENQPQH; J: TRBJ1-5; V: TRBV7-8
CDR3: ASSPAGRYNQPQH; J: TRBJ1-5; V: TRBV9
CDR3: ASRPGTPDSETQY; J: TRBJ2-5; V: TRBV7-2
CDR3: ASSLGYGRSGANVLT; J: TRBJ2-6; V: TRBV27
CDR3: ATCYRTDTQY; J: TRBJ2-3; V: TRBV7-2
CDR3: ATQRTDNEQF; J: TRBJ2-1; V: TRBV28
CDR3: ASSLGTREDTDTQY; J: TRBJ2-3; V: TRBV5-1
CDR3: ASSVGDRGHIGTGELF; J: TRBJ2-2; V: TRBV2
CDR3: ASRRVGYGFSNQPQH; J: TRBJ1-5; V: TRBV11-2
CDR3: ATSRLDRGFYNEQF; J: TRBJ2-1; V: TRBV15
CDR3: ASSMDLATGELF; J: TRBJ2-2; V: TRBV5-1
CDR3: ASSLGTGVYEQY; J: TRBJ2-7; V: TRBV7-2
CDR3: ASSEVLGRIKAF; J: TRBJ1-1; V: TRBV2
CDR3: ASESGSYEQY; J: TRBJ2-7; V: TRBV19
CDR3: ASSLGTHYEQY; J: TRBJ2-7; V: TRBV12-3/TRBV12-4
CDR3: ASSLTGMNTEAF; J: TRBJ1-1; V: TRBV5-1
CDR3: ASSPPWY; J: TRBJ2-3; V: TRBV28
CDR3: ASSYDRGSSYNEQF; J: TRBJ2-1; V: TRBV6-2/TRBV6-3